This section outlines one T cell receptor beta chain sequence together with its context. Original methodology: Reference gene primer amplification gave nucleated cell count estimates. Method: immunoSEQ multiplex PCR; TCRdb's copy keeps in-frame clones and lacks some. V and J calls and clone size are as listed in that table; D and trimming were resolved from the DNA. The sample carries approximately 130,000 clones, about 85% recorded once. Germline lookup yields CDR1 LNHDA and CDR2 SQIVND (reference sequence). V lost 7 bases and J 5 bases, leaving 20 bases between the germline ends. CDR3 length equals 15 residues. This sample stems from a study of blood T cell repertoires in COVID-19.

Sequencing was done on a sample of peripheral blood. V is TRBV19 and J is TRBJ1-1; a weak D match, TRBD1 (5 bases). This receptor was obtained from a human donor in a cohort sampled during active COVID-19. CDR3 protein: CASNENRFPRTEAFF. Written as DNA, the CDR3 is TGTGCCAGTAATGAGAACAGGTTTCCTCGGACTGAAGCTTTCTTT.